Below, 23 T cell receptor beta chains from the same sample are listed, as sequenced in a study of cytomegalovirus exposure and HLA in healthy donors (dated by TCRdb to 2016 to 2017). Receptors were amplified or captured by the immunoSEQ multiplex PCR assay. What TCRdb holds here is the immuneACCESS table cut down to in-frame rearrangements. Part of the clones is not present; checked against another copy, under half of the missing clones reflect an unresolved V gene, and the others are unexplained. This sample lists 100,000 to 120,000 clones; 90% to 96% were detected once. The ten largest make up roughly 0.66% of the sample. What was sequenced was PBMCs. The source is a woman aged 18-35 years in good health and CMV-seronegative.

The CDR3 DNA follows: TGTGCCAGCAGTGAATCACAGGGGGGGTACAATGAGCAGTTCTTC. Protein sequence: CASSESQGGYNEQFF. The V gene is TRBV25-1, the J gene TRBJ2-1; possibly TRBD1 for D (8 bases). The V gene's germline CDR1 is MGHDK and CDR2 SYGVNS. The CDR3 sequence is 15 residues long. Trimming cost V 1 base and J 4 bases, with 11 bases left between them.

The J gene is TRBJ2-3, the V gene TRBV7-9; D is possibly TRBD1 (5 bases). The germline V gene encodes CDR1 SEHNR and CDR2 FQNEAQ (reference sequence). The CDR3 has 16 residues. V lost 0 bases, J lost 0 bases, and 10 bases lay in between. CDR3 protein: CASSLASRASTDTQYF. The DNA for the CDR3 is TGTGCCAGCAGCTTAGCAAGCAGGGCTAGCACAGATACGCAGTATTTT.

The chain uses TRBV7-9 and TRBJ2-3, with no clear D. The CDR3 is made up of 17 amino acids. CDR1 is SEHNR and CDR2 is FQNEAQ in the germline V gene (reference sequence). V lost 0 bases, J lost 2 bases, and 15 bases lay in between. CDR3 protein: CASSLALVREITDTQYF. The CDR3 DNA reads as TGTGCCAGCAGCTTAGCGCTCGTTCGCGAGATCACAGATACGCAGTATTTT.

Only one count was recorded for this clone. The gene calls are TRBV19 and TRBJ1-1; TRBD1 agrees at 8 bases. Germline trimming cut 1 base from V and 1 base from J; bases unmatched to any gene: 2. Germline CDR1 LNHDA, CDR2 SQIVND (reference sequence). This CDR3 has 15 residues. The CDR3 coding sequence is TGTGCCAGTAGTATAGTAGGACAGGGGAACACTGAAGCTTTCTTT. Protein: CASSIVGQGNTEAFF. The variable domain in full, completed from reference TRBV19 and TRBJ1-1, reads DGGITQSPKYLFRKEGQNVTLSCEQNLNHDAMYWYRQDPGQGLRLIYYSQIVNDFQKGDIAEGYSVSREKKESFPLTVTSAQKNPTAFYLCASSIVGQGNTEAFFGQGTRLTVV.

V usage is TRBV2 and J usage is TRBJ1-5, with D unresolved. Trimming left V 8 bases short and J 6 bases short, with 20 bases between. Germline V gives CDR1 SNHLY, CDR2 FYNNEI. The CDR3 is made up of 15 amino acids. The CDR3 is CASAYGWREAQPQHF. CDR3 nucleotides: TGTGCCAGCGCCTACGGTTGGAGGGAGGCTCAGCCCCAGCATTTT.

This chain links TRBV2 with TRBJ1-2, with TRBD1 identical over 7 bases. Germline trimming cut 0 bases from V and 5 bases from J; bases unmatched to any gene: 6. The germline V gene encodes CDR1 SNHLY and CDR2 FYNNEI. This CDR3 comprises 15 residues. The CDR3 coding sequence is TGTGCCAGCAGTGAAGCTGGACAGGTCGTATATGGCTACACCTTC. It is translated as CASSEAGQVVYGYTF.

The rearrangement links TRBV9 to TRBJ1-2, with D hard to call. This CDR3 is 14 amino acids long. V was pared by 0 bases and J by 1 base, with 7 bases between. Germline loops: CDR1 SGDLS, CDR2 YYNGEE. Here the CDR3 DNA reads TGTGCCAGCAGCGTAGGAGGCGGTAACTATGGCTACACCTTC. This codes for CASSVGGGNYGYTF.

This chain links TRBV6-5 with TRBJ1-3, with TRBD1 matching over 7 bases. V shed 2 bases, J shed 6 bases, and the junction held 7 bases outside the gene matches. The CDR3 sequence is 15 residues long. Germline V gene lookup returns CDR1 MNHEY and CDR2 SVGAGI. The DNA for the CDR3 is TGTGCCAGCAGTTACATGGGACAGCAGAAAAACACCATATATTTT. Translated: CASSYMGQQKNTIYF.

CDR3 protein: CASSQGQGEHYEQYF. Written as DNA, the CDR3 is TGTGCCAGCAGCCAAGGACAGGGAGAGCACTACGAGCAGTACTTC. The chain carries TRBV4-2 and TRBJ2-7, with TRBD1 identical over 7 bases. Germline V gives CDR1 LGHNA, CDR2 YNFKEQ. V trimming: 1 base; J trimming: 3 bases; junction bases outside the gene matches: 6. This CDR3 region has 15 residues.

J is TRBJ1-2 and V is TRBV28; weak D call: TRBD1 (6 bases). Germline values: CDR1 MDHEN, CDR2 SYDVKM. The CDR3 length is 17 residues. The V end was cut by 5 bases, the J end by 0 bases, with 19 bases between. CDR3: CASSQEHDRDTNYGYTF. CDR3 nucleotides: TGTGCCAGCAGTCAAGAGCACGACCGGGACACTAACTATGGCTACACCTTC.

The rearrangement links TRBV7-2 to TRBJ2-1; TRBD2 matches 8 bases. CDR1 and CDR2 (germline): SGHTA, FQGNSA. With V trimmed by 2 bases and J by 8 bases, 11 bases remained unmatched. CDR3 length: 16 amino acids. As DNA, the CDR3 is TGTGCCAGCAGCTTACTCGCGGGGACTAGGAACCATGAGCAGTTCTTC. Its protein product is CASSLLAGTRNHEQFF.

V gene TRBV29-1 combines with J gene TRBJ1-2, with D maybe TRBD1 (5 bases). Trimming took off 6 bases at V and 4 bases at J, with 15 bases between the two ends. The CDR3 is made up of 13 amino acids. CDR1 is SQVTM and CDR2 is ANQGSEA in the germline V gene. The CDR3 protein is CSVPLTATYGYTF. DNA of the CDR3: TGCAGCGTGCCCTTGACAGCCACCTATGGCTACACCTTC. Drawing the rest from reference TRBV29-1 and TRBJ1-2, the complete variable domain is SAVISQKPSRDICQRGTSLTIQCQVDSQVTMMFWYRQQPGQSLTLIATANQGSEATYESGFVIDKFPISRPNLTFSTLTVSNMSPEDSSIYLCSVPLTATYGYTFGSGTRLTVV.

The chain uses TRBV6-5 and TRBJ1-1; a weak D match, TRBD1 (5 bases). The germline V gene has CDR1 MNHEY and CDR2 SVGAGI. The CDR3 consists of 14 residues. V was shortened by 2 bases and J by 1 base, with 8 bases between the two germline ends. The CDR3 bases are TGTGCCAGCAGTTACCTCGGGGGGAACACTGAAGCTTTCTTT. Its translation: CASSYLGGNTEAFF.

V is TRBV5-4 and J is TRBJ2-7, with D possibly matching TRBD2 (5 bases). This CDR3 comprises 13 residues. V was trimmed by 6 bases and J by 5 bases, leaving 15 bases between them. Germline V lookup: CDR1 SGHNT, CDR2 YYREEE (reference sequence). Written as DNA, the CDR3 is TGTGCCAGCAACCCACATCCCGGGGACGAGCAGTACTTC. Its translation is CASNPHPGDEQYF. The variable domain in full, with the rest retrieved from reference TRBV5-4 and TRBJ2-7, is ETGVTQSPTHLIKTRGQQVTLRCSSQSGHNTVSWYQQALGQGPQFIFQYYREEENGRGNFPPRFSGLQFPNYSSELNVNALELDDSALYLCASNPHPGDEQYFGPGTRLTVT.

The chain links TRBV28 to TRBJ2-1; 7 bases agree with TRBD2. After removal of 5 bases from V and 8 bases from J, the junction contained 15 bases not matched to a gene. Per germline, CDR1 MDHEN and CDR2 SYDVKM. The CDR3 covers 16 residues. CDR3 in amino acids: CASSKGVWGGKDEQFF. CDR3 coding DNA: TGTGCCAGCAGTAAGGGCGTGTGGGGGGGTAAGGATGAGCAGTTCTTC.

V and J are TRBV21-1 and TRBJ2-1; no DNA check was done on the table's D call, TRBD1. TRBV21-1 is shown as a pseudogene. The CDR3 spans 18 residues. The CDR3 DNA reads TGTGCCAGCAGCAACCTCCCAAAGACATTATCCTCCTACAATGAGCAGTTCTTC. Translated: CASSNLPKTLSSYNEQFF.

This clone was observed once. The chain joins TRBV5-1 to TRBJ2-7; 7 bases map to TRBD2. The V segment lost 5 bases and the J segment 4 bases; nucleotides outside the gene matches: 9. This CDR3 has 14 residues. Germline-derived CDR1 and CDR2 are SGHRS and YFSETQ. CDR3 sequence: CASSWREGPYEQYF. CDR3 DNA sequence: TGCGCCAGCAGTTGGAGGGAGGGGCCTTACGAGCAGTACTTC.

V is TRBV7-6 and J is TRBJ2-1, with 11 bases matching TRBD2. Trimming took 2 bases from V and 7 from J; bases not matched to a gene: 4. This CDR3 contains 15 residues. Germline values: CDR1 SGHVS, CDR2 FNYEAQ. The CDR3: CASSLSSGGPNEQFF. The CDR3 DNA reads TGTGCCAGCAGCTTATCTAGCGGGGGGCCGAATGAGCAGTTCTTC.

This chain joins TRBV6-6 and TRBJ1-2, with a weak D call TRBD1 (6 bases). Germline CDR1 and CDR2: MNHNY and SVGAGI (reference sequence). V shed 6 bases and J shed 7 bases, with 21 bases lying between them. The CDR3 runs 15 residues. CDR3 DNA: TGTGCCAGCAGACCTCCGGGACAACCTACCGGTGGCTACACCTTC. Its protein product is CASRPPGQPTGGYTF.

The rearrangement links TRBV7-8 to TRBJ1-5; D perhaps matches TRBD1 (5 bases). The germline V gene has CDR1 SGHVS and CDR2 FQNEAQ. V lost 4 bases and J lost 2, with 18 bases in between. The CDR3 contains 17 residues. CDR3 nucleotides: TGTGCCAGCAGCTCCCCCCAGGGCTTGGGTGGCAATCAGCCCCAGCATTTT. It specifies CASSSPQGLGGNQPQHF.

The chain is built from TRBV11-1 and TRBJ2-1; TRBD2 aligns across 7 bases. Germline V gene data show CDR1 as SGHAT and CDR2 as FQDESV (reference sequence). The CDR3 totals 13 residues. The V segment lost 5 bases and the J segment 6 bases; nucleotides outside the gene matches: 4. The DNA of the CDR3 is TGTGCCAGCAGCACCCAGCGGGGCAATGAGCAGTTCTTC. Translated: CASSTQRGNEQFF.

This chain uses TRBV14 with TRBJ2-1; D possibly corresponds to TRBD2 (5 bases). The V and J ends lost 6 bases and 3 bases respectively, with 9 bases between them. CDR1 is SGHDN, CDR2 FVKESK, per germline. The CDR3 has 13 residues. CDR3 protein: CASSRGNYNEQFF. Here the CDR3 DNA reads TGTGCCAGCAGTCGAGGGAACTACAATGAGCAGTTCTTC.

This chain uses TRBV5-4 with TRBJ1-5; 7 bases are shared with TRBD1. V lost 2 bases, J lost 0 bases, and 5 bases stayed unmatched. Looked up from germline, CDR1 is SGHNT and CDR2 is YYREEE (reference sequence). There are 16 residues in the CDR3. CDR3 in amino acids: CASSFGGQNSNQPQHF. The CDR3 region has the DNA TGTGCCAGCAGCTTCGGGGGACAGAATAGCAATCAGCCCCAGCATTTT.